This T cell receptor beta chain originates from a study of blood T cell repertoires in COVID-19. The overall study: Sites across the United States, Italy and Spain contributed samples from acute and convalescent COVID-19. Sources were T cells, B-cell-depleted T cells, or PBMCs; the material itself was cDNA or gDNA.

Germline V lookup: CDR1 SGHDT, CDR2 YYEEEE. The CDR3 is 14 amino acids. Trimming took off 4 bases at V and 10 bases at J, with 18 bases between the two ends. Methods used by the authors: By means of reference gene primer amplification, nucleated cell counts were estimated. Only in-frame clones appear in the TCRdb table, and some are missing; sequencing was by immunoSEQ multiplex PCR. The DNA gave D and trimming, while V, J and clone size come from that table. The data hold fewer than 300,000 clones, with about nine tenths observed a single time. The receptor was derived from a woman in her thirties or forties who had recovered from COVID-19. The chain links TRBV5-6 to TRBJ2-1; weak D call: TRBD2 (7 bases). Sequencing input: peripheral blood. CDR3 in amino acids: CASSLGGGAMEQFF. Here the CDR3 DNA reads TGTGCCAGCAGCCTAGGGGGAGGGGCAATGGAGCAGTTCTTC.